This TCR beta chain was documented in a study of control samples from healthy donors and cancer patients. CDR3 size: 16 residues. V dropped 4 bases and J dropped 3; count of bases not matched to a gene: 9. Per the germline V gene, CDR1 is SGHDT and CDR2 is YYEEEE. Only in-frame clones appear in the TCRdb table, and some are missing; sequencing was by immunoSEQ multiplex PCR. This table has 400,000 to 450,000 clones, 80% to 95% appearing once. The sequenced sample was PBMCs. This rearrangement joins TRBV5-6 to TRBJ1-1; 10 nucleotides match TRBD1. This TCR was recovered from a man in his forties with head and neck cancer. The CDR3 nucleotides are TGTGCCAGCAGCCTGCTCGGGGGGACAGGGGACACTGAAGCTTTCTTT. This translates into CASSLLGGTGDTEAFF.